Following are 3 T cell receptor beta chains from one sample sequenced in a study of Graves' ophthalmopathy and Graves' hyperthyroidism. Amplification targeted the TCR beta CDR3 regions, with RNA transcripts as the source material. Amplification began with first-round RT-PCR using HTBI primers, then second-round multiplex PCR was performed. Using its own MiXCR run on the multiplex PCR reads, TCRdb lists one record per CDR3 protein. Of around 470,000 distinct CDR3 sequences listed, under 15% were seen once; the top ten hold around 9.8%. What was sequenced was blood. The receptors shown here come from a woman younger than 45 with Graves' ophthalmopathy.

This clonotype was detected ten times or more. The gene calls are TRBV10-1 and TRBJ2-7, with D maybe TRBD1 (5 bases). Looked up from germline, CDR1 is WNHNN and CDR2 is SYGVQD (reference sequence). The ends were cut back, 11 bases at V and 4 bases at J, with 12 bases in the middle. CDR3 length: 11 residues. Here the CDR3 reads CAEQVGYEQYF. Here the CDR3 DNA reads TGCGCCGAACAGGTCGGATACGAGCAGTACTTC.

This clonotype was counted many times. The chain carries TRBV28 and TRBJ1-6; D call uncertain. The germline V gene encodes CDR1 MDHEN and CDR2 SYDVKM. V was shortened by 7 bases and J by 8 bases, with 9 bases between the two germline ends. This CDR3 is 12 amino acids long. The CDR3 coding sequence is TGTGCCAGCACCTTGGTTGATTCACCCCTCCACTTT. Translation gives CASTLVDSPLHF.

The chain combines TRBV27 with TRBJ1-5; TRBD1 matches at 12 bases. CDR1 and CDR2 from the germline V gene are MNHEY and SMNVEV (reference sequence). Trimming at V came to 5 bases and at J to 6 bases, leaving 5 bases not matched to a gene. The CDR3 extends over 15 amino acids. The CDR3 spells CASSQGQGAFQPQHF. The DNA for the CDR3 is TGTGCCAGCAGTCAGGGACAGGGGGCTTTTCAGCCCCAGCATTTT.